This T cell receptor beta chain was captured by sequencing in a study of blood T cells in healthy people across ages. The overall study: With template switching, about one barcoded beta molecule was captured per two T cells.

Primed by a sample-barcoded 5' primer and a J-beta primer mix, a second PCR proceeded for roughly 6 to 12 cycles. TCRdb used MiXCR to reprocess the 5' RACE reads, holding one entry per CDR3 protein. The sample consists of more than 1,000,000 distinct CDR3 sequences, under 30% of them appearing once. This clonotype was observed a handful of times. The germline V and J ends were trimmed by 5 bases and 0 bases, with 14 bases remaining between them. Germline V gene sequence: CDR1 SGHRS, CDR2 YFSETQ. This CDR3 contains 15 residues. These same records also appear under a second study, on T cells of mothers and their children. Turning to that study: Within related and unrelated pairs, thymic selection shapes TCR recombination output in a similar way.

Sequencing input: blood. This TCR came from a girl aged 2 to 9 in good health. The chain joins TRBV5-1 to TRBJ1-1, with D uncertain. CDR3 bases: TGCGCCAGCAGGGATACGCAGAGCTTGAACACTGAAGCTTTCTTT. This encodes CASRDTQSLNTEAFF. Full variable domain (rest looked up from reference TRBV5-1 and TRBJ1-1): KAGVTQTPRYLIKTRGQQVTLSCSPISGHRSVSWYQQTPGQGLQFLFEYFSETQRNKGNFPGRFSGRQFSNSRSEMNVSTLELGDSALYLCASRDTQSLNTEAFFGQGTRLTVV.